This T cell receptor (beta chain) was retrieved from a study of T-cell reconstitution after alpha-beta-depleted transplantation in children. The CDR3 contains 16 residues. Trimming took 8 bases from V and 4 from J, leaving 25 bases between them. Germline-derived CDR1 and CDR2 are SQVTM and ANQGSEA. TCRbeta library preparation incorporated unique molecular identifiers. MiXCR was run by TCRdb on the PCR reads, yielding one entry per CDR3 protein. The sample shows a few hundred thousand distinct CDR3 sequences, around 20% of them seen only once. This chain connects TRBV29-1 to TRBJ2-3, with D possibly TRBD2 on 5 matching bases. Sequencing used PBMCs from the stem cell graft donor, obtained from the stem cell graft. The receptor comes from a human donor who donated a stem cell graft to a child with acute myeloid leukemia. The CDR3 DNA is TGCAGCCCAGAGGGCCTCAGCGGAGGCCCCCCAGATACGCAGTATTTT. Amino acids: CSPEGLSGGPPDTQYF.